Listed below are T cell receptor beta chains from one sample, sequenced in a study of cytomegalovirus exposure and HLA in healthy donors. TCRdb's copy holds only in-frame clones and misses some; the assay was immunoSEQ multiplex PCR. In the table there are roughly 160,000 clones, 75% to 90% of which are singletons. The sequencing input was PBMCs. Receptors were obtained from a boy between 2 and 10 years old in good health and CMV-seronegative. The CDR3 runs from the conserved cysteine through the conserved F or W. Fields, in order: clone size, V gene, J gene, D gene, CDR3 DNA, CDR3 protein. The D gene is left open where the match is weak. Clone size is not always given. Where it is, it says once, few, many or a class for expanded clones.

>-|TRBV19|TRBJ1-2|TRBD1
TGTGCCAGTTTTCCCGGGACAGGGTCTGGCTACACCTTC
CASFPGTGSGYTF
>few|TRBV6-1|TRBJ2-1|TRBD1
TGTGCCAGCAGAGACGGACAGGGGGAGGACAATGAGCAGTTCTTC
CASRDGQGEDNEQFF
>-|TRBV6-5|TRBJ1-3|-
TGTGCCAGCGGGGGGGGTGGAAACACCATATATTTT
CASGGGGNTIYF
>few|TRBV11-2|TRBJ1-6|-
TGTGCCAGCAGCTTAGATTGGAGGGGCTTTCGTAATTCACCCCTCCACTTT
CASSLDWRGFRNSPLHF
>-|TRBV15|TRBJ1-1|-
TGTGCCACCAGCAGAGATAGGGGAATACCGAACACTGAAGTTTTCTTT
CATSRDRGIPNTEVFF
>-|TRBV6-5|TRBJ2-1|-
TGTGCCAGCAGCCCAGGCGTTCCCTACAATGAGCAGTTCTTC
CASSPGVPYNEQFF
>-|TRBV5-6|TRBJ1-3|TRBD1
TGTGCCAGCAGCGACCGGACAGGGAGAGGAAACACCATATATTTT
CASSDRTGRGNTIYF
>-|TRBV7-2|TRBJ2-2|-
TGTGCCAGCAGCTTATTTTACGGGAGTCTAGCCGGGGAGCTGTTTTTT
CASSLFYGSLAGELFF
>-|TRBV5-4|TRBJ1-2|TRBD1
TGTGCCAGCAGCCCGGGACAGGGGGCGGGTGGCTACACCTTC
CASSPGQGAGGYTF
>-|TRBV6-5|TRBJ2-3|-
TGTGCCAGCAGTCCTCGGACAGGCACAGATACGCAGTATTTT
CASSPRTGTDTQYF
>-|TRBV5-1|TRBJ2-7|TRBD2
TGCGCCAGCAGAATGGGGGGCGGGAGGGGGAACGAGCAGTACTTC
CASRMGGGRGNEQYF
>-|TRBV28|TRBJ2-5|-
TGTGCCAGCAGGGGAGGGGGGACCGGTTTGGAGACCCAGTACTTC
CASRGGGTGLETQYF
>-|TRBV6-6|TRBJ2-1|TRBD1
TGTGCCAGCAGGGTCCAGGGGGCCGACAATGAGCAGTTCTTC
CASRVQGADNEQFF
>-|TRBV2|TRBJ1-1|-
TGTGCCAGCAGGGAGACGGCGATGAACACTGAAGCTTTCTTT
CASRETAMNTEAFF
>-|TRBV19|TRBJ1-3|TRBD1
TGTGCCAGTAGTCCCCGAGGACAGGGGGTATTATCCTCTGGAAACACCATATATTTT
CASSPRGQGVLSSGNTIYF
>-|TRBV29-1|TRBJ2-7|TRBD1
TGCAGCGCATTACGGACAGGGAACGAGCAGTACTTC
CSALRTGNEQYF
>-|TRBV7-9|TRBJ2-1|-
TGTGCCAGCAGCTTGACGACGGGGACAAACTCCTACAATGAGCAGTTCTTC
CASSLTTGTNSYNEQFF
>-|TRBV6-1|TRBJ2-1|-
TGTGCCAGCAGTGAGCTGGACAGCTCCTACAATGAGCAGTTCTTC
CASSELDSSYNEQFF
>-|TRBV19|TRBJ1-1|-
TGTGCCAGTAGCATGGCGGGGGCCACTGAAGCTTTCTTT
CASSMAGATEAFF
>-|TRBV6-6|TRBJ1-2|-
TGTGCCAGCAGCCCCTTGTGGGCGACTAACTATGGCTACACCTTC
CASSPLWATNYGYTF
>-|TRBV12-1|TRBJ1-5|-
TGTGCCAGCAGCCACACAGGGGACCATCAGCCCCAGCATTTT
CASSHTGDHQPQHF
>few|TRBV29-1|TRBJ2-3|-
TGCAGCGTTGAAGGTATACGACATGCTCCGCCAGATACGCAGTATTTT
CSVEGIRHAPPDTQYF
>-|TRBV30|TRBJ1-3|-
TGTGCCTGGAGTGTCAGGGACAACTCTGGAAACACCATATATTTT
CAWSVRDNSGNTIYF
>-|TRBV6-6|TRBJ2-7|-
TGTGCCAGCAGTCCGAGATTATCGTCCTACGAGCAGTACTTC
CASSPRLSSYEQYF
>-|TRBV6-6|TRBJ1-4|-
TGTGCCAGCAGGTTTGGGGCCTTGGCAACTAATGAAAAACTGTTTTTT
CASRFGALATNEKLFF
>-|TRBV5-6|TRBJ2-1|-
TGTGCCAGCAGCTTGACAGGAACCTACAATGAGCAGTTCTTC
CASSLTGTYNEQFF
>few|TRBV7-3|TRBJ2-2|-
TGTGCCAGCAGCTTAAACGGGTTCGGCACCGGGGAGCTGTTTTTT
CASSLNGFGTGELFF
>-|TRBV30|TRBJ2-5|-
TGTGCCTGGAGTGTACGCCGGGGAGAGACCCAGTACTTC
CAWSVRRGETQYF
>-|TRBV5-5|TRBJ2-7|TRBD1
TGTGCCAGCAGCCCTGGGACAGGGGCGGGCGAGCAGTACTTC
CASSPGTGAGEQYF
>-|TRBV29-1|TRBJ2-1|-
TGCAGCGTTGAAGATCTCCGGTTAGGGGATGAGCAGTTCTTC
CSVEDLRLGDEQFF
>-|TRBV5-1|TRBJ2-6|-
TGCGCCAGCAGCTTGGAGATCCTTAGCTCTGGGGCCAACGTCCTGACTTTC
CASSLEILSSGANVLTF
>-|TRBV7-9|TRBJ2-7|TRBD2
TGTGCCAGCAGCCGAGTCCTCGGGAGGGCGAACGAGCAGTACTTC
CASSRVLGRANEQYF
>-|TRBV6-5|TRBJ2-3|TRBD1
TGTGCCAGCAGTAGGGACAGGAACACAGATACGCAGTATTTT
CASSRDRNTDTQYF
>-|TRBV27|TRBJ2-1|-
TGTGCCAGCAGTGGGAACTTCAGGGGCAATGAGCAGTTCTTC
CASSGNFRGNEQFF
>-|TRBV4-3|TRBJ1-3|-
TGCGCCAGCGGCCTTGGGAGCTCTGGAAACACCATATATTTT
CASGLGSSGNTIYF
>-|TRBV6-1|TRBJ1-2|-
TGTGCCAGCAATTCCCCGGACAGCAACTATGGCTACACCTTC
CASNSPDSNYGYTF
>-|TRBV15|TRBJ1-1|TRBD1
TGTGCCACCAGCAGAGGTAGGCAGGGGGCTGAAGCTTTCTTT
CATSRGRQGAEAFF
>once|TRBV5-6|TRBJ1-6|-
TGTGCCAGCAGCGAGGGGGTTTCACCCCTCCACTTT
CASSEGVSPLHF
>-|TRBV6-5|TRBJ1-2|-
TGTGCCAGCAGTACCCGTGGAGGGAACTATGGCTACACCTTC
CASSTRGGNYGYTF
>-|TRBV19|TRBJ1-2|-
TGTGCCAGTAGTATAGTCTATCGGGAGGGTGGCTACACCTTC
CASSIVYREGGYTF
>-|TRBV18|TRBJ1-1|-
TGTGCCAGCTCCGAGACACAGGGAGTCGGGGCTTTCTTT
CASSETQGVGAFF
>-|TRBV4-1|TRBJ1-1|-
TGCGCCAGCAGCCATGAGGACAACTCTGAAGCTTTCTTT
CASSHEDNSEAFF
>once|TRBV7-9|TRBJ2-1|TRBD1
TGTGCCAGCAGCTTAGTCCAGGGGGAATTGAATGAGCAGTTCTTC
CASSLVQGELNEQFF
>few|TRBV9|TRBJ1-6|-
TGTGCCAGCAGCGTAGAGGGCAGGGTAAATTCACCCCTCCACTTT
CASSVEGRVNSPLHF
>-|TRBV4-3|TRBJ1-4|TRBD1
TGCGCCAGCAGCCAAGAGGGGCACAGGGGGCCTTGGGAAAAACTGTTTTTT
CASSQEGHRGPWEKLFF
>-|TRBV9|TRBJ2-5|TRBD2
TGTGCCAGCAGCGCCCCCCTTCGAGGAGCGGGGGCTCAAGAGACCCAGTACTTC
CASSAPLRGAGAQETQYF
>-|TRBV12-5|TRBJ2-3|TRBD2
TGTGCTAGTGGTTTGGGACTAGCAGGAAGGGCAGATACGCAGTATTTT
CASGLGLAGRADTQYF
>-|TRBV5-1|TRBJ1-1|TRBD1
TGCGCCAGCAGCTGGGGGACAGGGGTGGGGAACACTGAAGCTTTCTTT
CASSWGTGVGNTEAFF
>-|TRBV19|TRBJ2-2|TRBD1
TGTGCCAGTACCCCGGGGACAGGGGTTTTCCCGAACACCGGGGAGCTGTTTTTT
CASTPGTGVFPNTGELFF
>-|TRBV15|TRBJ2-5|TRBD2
TGTGCCACCAGCAGAGATAGCGGGAGGGGAGGGGAGACCCAGTACTTC
CATSRDSGRGGETQYF
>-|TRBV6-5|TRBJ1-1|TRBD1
TGTGCCAGCAGCCGATACAGGGGAGGAACTGAAGCTTTCTTT
CASSRYRGGTEAFF
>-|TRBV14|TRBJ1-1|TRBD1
TGTGCCAGCAGTCTCCGGACAGGGAGAGGGAACACTGAAGCTTTCTTT
CASSLRTGRGNTEAFF
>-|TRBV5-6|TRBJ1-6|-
TGTACCAGCAGCTTGTTTGCGAGCTCCTATAATTCACCCCTCCACTTT
CTSSLFASSYNSPLHF
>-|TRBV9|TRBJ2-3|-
TGTGCCAGCAGCGTCGGACAGTCAGAGACAGATACGCAGTATTTT
CASSVGQSETDTQYF
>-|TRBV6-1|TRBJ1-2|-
TGTGCCAGCAGTACAGATTTATTCTATGGCTACACCTTC
CASSTDLFYGYTF
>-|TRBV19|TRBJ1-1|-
TGTGCCAGTAGTATTGGAGGGGTGACTGAAGCTTTCTTT
CASSIGGVTEAFF
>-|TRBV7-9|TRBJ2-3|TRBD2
TGTGCCAGCAGCCAGACTAGCGCAACAGATACGCAGTATTTT
CASSQTSATDTQYF
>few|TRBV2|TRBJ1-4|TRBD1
TGTGCCAGCAGTGGACAGGGCTCGGCTAATGAAAAACTGTTTTTT
CASSGQGSANEKLFF
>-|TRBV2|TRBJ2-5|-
TGTGCCAGCAGTGAAGTAAGGAAGGAGGGCTCCCAAGAGACCCAGTACTTC
CASSEVRKEGSQETQYF
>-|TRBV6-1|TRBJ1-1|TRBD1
TGTGCCAGCAGTGGCGGACAGGGGAACACTGAAGCTTTCTTT
CASSGGQGNTEAFF